This T cell receptor (beta chain) was profiled in a study of blood T cells in healthy people across ages (dated by TCRdb to 2015 to 2017). In terms of the full investigation: In model experiments, template switching captured roughly one uniquely barcoded TCR beta cDNA molecule for every two T cells. The study measured age-related changes in TCR beta repertoire diversity using deep sequencing normalized with unique cDNA molecular identifiers. Four age groups were formed from the donors: young (average roughly 16 years), middle-aged (just under 40), aged (62) and long-lived (less than 85). To avoid experimental bias, donors of different ages were randomly spread across the sequencing lanes. For two donors (one aged 18 to 29 and one aged 80 or older), the study analyzed two additional independent replicas of 1 million unique cDNA reads from the same blood draw. Results and caveats for the whole study, not just this receptor: Since profiling was done on bulk unsorted PBMCs, naive and antigen-experienced compartments could not be conclusively compared. Compared with the aged group, the long-lived group had more naive CD4+ T cells, fewer expanded clones and increased TCR diversity, suggesting age selection. Estimates of total diversity based on one million sequenced T cells were regarded as lower bounds and as underestimates. Donor CMV infection status was unknown, potentially confounding age-related changes in expanded clonotypes. Observed TCR beta diversity correlated strongly with the percentage of naive T cells measured by flow cytometry. Observed TCR beta diversity per million T cells fell roughly linearly with age, and a significant reduction was already apparent by age roughly 40.

The approximately 39 donors, aged 6 to 90 years, were systemically healthy Caucasian individuals from Russia. Each donor gave around 9.8 milliliters of peripheral blood, collected into EDTA-treated Vacutainer tubes. Ficoll-Paque density-gradient centrifugation was used to isolate PBMCs, with at least 7 million obtained per sample. Total RNA, at least 6 micrograms per sample, was extracted from PBMCs with Trizol reagent. For every donor, flow cytometry on a PBMC aliquot measured the percentage of naive CD45RAhigh/CD27high T cells. Libraries were constructed by 5' RACE. Sequencing relied on an Illumina HiSeq 2500. The second PCR ran for roughly 6 to 11 cycles and used a J-beta primer mix along with a sample-barcoded 5' primer. Each TCR beta cDNA molecule received a unique molecular identifier from a template-switch 5' adaptor carrying 12 random nucleotides. Each sample yielded at least 3 million CDR3-containing paired-end reads. First-strand cDNA synthesis was performed from all RNA using the Mint cDNA synthesis kit, with priming by a TRBC-specific oligonucleotide. Following uracil-DNA glycosylase treatment, all cDNA underwent a first 18-cycle PCR with the universal primers M1SS and BC2_uni_R. On the authors' methods: For normalization, 1 million high-quality reads were randomly selected from each sample, with every read carrying a distinct molecular identifier. Instead of being binned into consensus sequences, reads with shared molecular identifiers were discarded. MiTCR, run with a Q25 quality threshold and the strictest error-elimination algorithm, handled CDR3 identification, clonotype clustering and error correction. Lower-bound total TCR beta diversity was estimated with a nonparametric unseen species model using Euler transformation. The public reads were quality trimmed at Q25 with fastp and then assembled into clones with MiXCR by TCRdb, keeping productive beta chains. Rows are unified per CDR3 protein, each entry keeping the most common DNA and genes. TCRdb, not the original authors, processed these V and J calls. The sample table records hundreds of thousands of distinct CDR3 sequences; about a third of these occur just once. Approximately 15% of the sample goes to the ten largest clones.

This clonotype showed up many times. Its recognized antigen is unknown. There are no base qualities to consult, and no much larger clone falls within one base. There are 16 amino acids in the CDR3, from cysteine to phenylalanine inclusive. Only CDR3 DNA remains: 48 bases, in frame from the first base. The germline V gene supplies CDR1 SGHVS and CDR2 FNYEAQ. V gives up 3 bases and J gives up 0 bases, and the segment between their germline ends measures 14 bases. This TCR was sampled from a woman older than 75 in good health. Donor details come from another sample of the same person, matched by shared clones. The sequenced sample was blood. The V gene is TRBV7-6 and the J gene is TRBJ1-1; a confident D gene designation cannot be given. The DNA is as follows: TGTGCCAGCAGCTTGTCGTACGGTACCATGAACACTGAAGCTTTCTTT. Its protein reads: CASSLSYGTMNTEAFF.